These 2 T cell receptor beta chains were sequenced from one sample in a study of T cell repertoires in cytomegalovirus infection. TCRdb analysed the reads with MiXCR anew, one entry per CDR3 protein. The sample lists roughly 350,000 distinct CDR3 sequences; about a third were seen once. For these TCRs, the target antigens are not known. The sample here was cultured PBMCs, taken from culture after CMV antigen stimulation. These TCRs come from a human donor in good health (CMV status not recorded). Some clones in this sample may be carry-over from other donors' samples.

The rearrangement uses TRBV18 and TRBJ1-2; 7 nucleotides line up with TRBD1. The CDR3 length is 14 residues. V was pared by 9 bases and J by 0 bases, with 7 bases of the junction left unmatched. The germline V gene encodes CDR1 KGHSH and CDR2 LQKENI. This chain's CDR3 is CASRGTAANYGYTF. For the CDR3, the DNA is TGTGCCAGTCGTGGGACAGCTGCTAACTATGGCTACACCTTC. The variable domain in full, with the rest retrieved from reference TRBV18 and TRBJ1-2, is NAGVMQNPRHLVRRRGQEARLRCSPMKGHSHVYWYRQLPEEGLKFMVYLQKENIIDESGMPKERFSAEFPKEGPSILRIQQVVRGDSAAYFCASRGTAANYGYTFGSGTRLTVV.

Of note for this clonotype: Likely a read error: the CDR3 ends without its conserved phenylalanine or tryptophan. CDR3 coding DNA: TGTGCCAGCAGCTTAAACAGGATGAACTATGGCTACACCATC. Its translation: CASSLNRMNYGYTI. The rearrangement uses TRBV7-2 and TRBJ1-2, with a weak D call TRBD1 (5 bases). V was shortened by 2 bases and J by 2 bases, with 9 bases between the two germline ends. In germline, CDR1 is SGHTA, CDR2 FQGNSA. CDR3 size: 14 residues.